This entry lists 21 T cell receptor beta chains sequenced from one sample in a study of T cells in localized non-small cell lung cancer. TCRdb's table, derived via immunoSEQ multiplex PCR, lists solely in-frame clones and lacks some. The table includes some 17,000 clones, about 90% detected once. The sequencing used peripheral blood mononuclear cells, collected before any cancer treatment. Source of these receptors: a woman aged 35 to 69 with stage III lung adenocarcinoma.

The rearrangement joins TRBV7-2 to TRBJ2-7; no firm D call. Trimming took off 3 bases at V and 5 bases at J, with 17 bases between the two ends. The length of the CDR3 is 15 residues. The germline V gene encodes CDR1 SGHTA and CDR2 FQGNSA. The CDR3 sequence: CASSFGLGSSDEQYF. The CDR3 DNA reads TGTGCCAGCAGCTTTGGCCTCGGAAGCAGCGACGAGCAGTACTTC.

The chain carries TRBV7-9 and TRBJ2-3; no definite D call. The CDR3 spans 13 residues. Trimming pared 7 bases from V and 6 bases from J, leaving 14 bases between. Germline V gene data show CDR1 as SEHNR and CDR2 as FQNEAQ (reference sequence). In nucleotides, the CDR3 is TGTGCCAGCACGGGCTGGGGTGGGGATACGCAGTATTTT. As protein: CASTGWGGDTQYF.

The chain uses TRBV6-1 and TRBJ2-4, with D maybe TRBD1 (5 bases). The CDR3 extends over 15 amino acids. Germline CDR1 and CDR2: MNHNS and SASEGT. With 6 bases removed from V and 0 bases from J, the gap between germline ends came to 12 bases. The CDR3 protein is CASSPTELAKNIQYF. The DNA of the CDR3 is TGTGCCAGCAGCCCGACAGAGCTAGCCAAAAACATTCAGTACTTC.

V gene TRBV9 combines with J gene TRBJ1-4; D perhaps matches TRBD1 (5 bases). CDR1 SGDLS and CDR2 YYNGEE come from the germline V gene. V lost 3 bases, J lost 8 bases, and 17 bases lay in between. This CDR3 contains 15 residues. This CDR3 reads CASSAYAGETEKLFF. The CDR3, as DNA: TGTGCCAGCAGCGCGTACGCGGGGGAGACGGAAAAACTGTTTTTT.

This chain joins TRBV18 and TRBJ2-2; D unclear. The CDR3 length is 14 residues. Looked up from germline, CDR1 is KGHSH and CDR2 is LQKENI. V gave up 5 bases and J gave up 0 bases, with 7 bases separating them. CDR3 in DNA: TGTGCCAGCTCAGTACAGACGAACACCGGGGAGCTGTTTTTT. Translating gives CASSVQTNTGELFF.

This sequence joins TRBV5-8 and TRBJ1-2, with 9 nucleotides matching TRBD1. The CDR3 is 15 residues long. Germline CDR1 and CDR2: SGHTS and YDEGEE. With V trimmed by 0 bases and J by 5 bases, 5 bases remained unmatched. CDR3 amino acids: CASSLGGTGRYGYTF. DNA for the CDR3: TGTGCCAGCAGCTTGGGCGGGACAGGGAGATATGGCTACACCTTC.

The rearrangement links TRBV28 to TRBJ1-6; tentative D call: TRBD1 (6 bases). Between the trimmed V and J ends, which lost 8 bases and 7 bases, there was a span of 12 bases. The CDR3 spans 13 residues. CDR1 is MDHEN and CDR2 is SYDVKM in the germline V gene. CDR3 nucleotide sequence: TGTGCCAGCCAAGGGCAGGGGAATTCACCCCTCCACTTT. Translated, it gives CASQGQGNSPLHF.

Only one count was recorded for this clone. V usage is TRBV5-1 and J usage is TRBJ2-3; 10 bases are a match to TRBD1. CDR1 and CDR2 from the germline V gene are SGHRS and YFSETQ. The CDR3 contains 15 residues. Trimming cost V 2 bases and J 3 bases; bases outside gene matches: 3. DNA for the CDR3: TGCGCCAGCAGCTTCGGACAGGGGGGTACAGATACGCAGTATTTT. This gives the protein CASSFGQGGTDTQYF.

The CDR3: CASSPPTGGNTIYF. The CDR3 coding sequence is TGTGCCAGTAGTCCGCCGACCGGGGGAAACACCATATATTTT. The V and J genes are TRBV19 and TRBJ1-3; D gene unclear. The germline V gene has CDR1 LNHDA and CDR2 SQIVND (reference sequence). Trimming left V 5 bases short and J 4 bases short, with 12 bases between. The CDR3 contains 14 residues.

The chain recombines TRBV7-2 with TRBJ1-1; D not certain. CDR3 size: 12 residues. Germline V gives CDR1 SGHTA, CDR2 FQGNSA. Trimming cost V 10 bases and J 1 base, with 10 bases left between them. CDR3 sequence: CAIDEQNTEAFF. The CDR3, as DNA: TGTGCCATCGACGAACAGAACACTGAAGCTTTCTTT.

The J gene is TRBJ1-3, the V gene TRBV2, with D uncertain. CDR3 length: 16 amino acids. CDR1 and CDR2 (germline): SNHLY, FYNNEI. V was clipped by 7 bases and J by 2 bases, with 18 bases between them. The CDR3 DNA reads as TGTGCCAGCAACTTCCGAGACTTGGGGACTGGAAACACCATATATTTT. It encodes CASNFRDLGTGNTIYF.

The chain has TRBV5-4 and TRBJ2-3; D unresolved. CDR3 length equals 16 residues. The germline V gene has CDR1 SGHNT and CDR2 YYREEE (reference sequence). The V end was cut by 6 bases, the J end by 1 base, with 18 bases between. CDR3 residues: CASTPMFGVGTDTQYF. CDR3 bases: TGTGCCAGCACCCCTATGTTCGGCGTAGGCACAGATACGCAGTATTTT. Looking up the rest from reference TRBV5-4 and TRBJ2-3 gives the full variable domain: ETGVTQSPTHLIKTRGQQVTLRCSSQSGHNTVSWYQQALGQGPQFIFQYYREEENGRGNFPPRFSGLQFPNYSSELNVNALELDDSALYLCASTPMFGVGTDTQYFGPGTRLTVL.

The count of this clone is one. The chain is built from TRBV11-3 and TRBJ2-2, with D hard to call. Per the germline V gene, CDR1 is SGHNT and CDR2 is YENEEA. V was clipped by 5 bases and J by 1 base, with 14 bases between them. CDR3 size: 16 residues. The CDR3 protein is CASSPGPQGNTGELFF. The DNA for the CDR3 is TGTGCCAGCAGCCCGGGCCCGCAAGGGAACACCGGGGAGCTGTTTTTT.

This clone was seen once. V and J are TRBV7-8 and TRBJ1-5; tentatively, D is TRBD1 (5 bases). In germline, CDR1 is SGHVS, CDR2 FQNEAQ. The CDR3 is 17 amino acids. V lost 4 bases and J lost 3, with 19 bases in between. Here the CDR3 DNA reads TGTGCCAGCAGCTCCCCAGCGGGGGTTCGTTCCAATCAGCCCCAGCATTTT. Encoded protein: CASSSPAGVRSNQPQHF.

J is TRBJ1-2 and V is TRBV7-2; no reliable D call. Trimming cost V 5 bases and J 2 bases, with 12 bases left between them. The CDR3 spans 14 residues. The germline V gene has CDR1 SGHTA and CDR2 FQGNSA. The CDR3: CASSRFWENYGYTF. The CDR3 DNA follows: TGTGCCAGCAGCCGATTTTGGGAGAACTATGGCTACACCTTC. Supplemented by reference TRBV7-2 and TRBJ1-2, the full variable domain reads GAGVSQSPSNKVTEKGKDVELRCDPISGHTALYWYRQSLGQGLEFLIYFQGNSAPDKSGLPSDRFSAERTGGSVSTLTIQRTQQEDSAVYLCASSRFWENYGYTFGSGTRLTVV.

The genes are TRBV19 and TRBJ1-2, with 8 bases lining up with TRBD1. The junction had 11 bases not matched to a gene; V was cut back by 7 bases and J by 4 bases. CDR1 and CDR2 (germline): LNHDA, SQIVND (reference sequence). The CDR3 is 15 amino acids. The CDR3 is CASKPPDRVFYGYTF. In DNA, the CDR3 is TGTGCCAGTAAGCCGCCGGACAGGGTGTTCTATGGCTACACCTTC.

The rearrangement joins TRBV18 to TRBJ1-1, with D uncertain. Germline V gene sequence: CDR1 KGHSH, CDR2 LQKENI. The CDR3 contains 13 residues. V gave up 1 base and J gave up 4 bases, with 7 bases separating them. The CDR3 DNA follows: TGTGCCAGCTCACCACTAAGGAGCACTGAAGCTTTCTTT. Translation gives CASSPLRSTEAFF. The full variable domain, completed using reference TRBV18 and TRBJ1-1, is NAGVMQNPRHLVRRRGQEARLRCSPMKGHSHVYWYRQLPEEGLKFMVYLQKENIIDESGMPKERFSAEFPKEGPSILRIQQVVRGDSAAYFCASSPLRSTEAFFGQGTRLTVV.

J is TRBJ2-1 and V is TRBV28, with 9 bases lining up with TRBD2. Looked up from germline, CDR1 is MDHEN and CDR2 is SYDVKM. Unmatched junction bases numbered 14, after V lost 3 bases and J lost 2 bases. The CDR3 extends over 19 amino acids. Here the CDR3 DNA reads TGTGCCAGCAGTTTGTCATCCCCCGGGACTAGCTACACCTACAATGAGCAGTTCTTC. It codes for CASSLSSPGTSYTYNEQFF.

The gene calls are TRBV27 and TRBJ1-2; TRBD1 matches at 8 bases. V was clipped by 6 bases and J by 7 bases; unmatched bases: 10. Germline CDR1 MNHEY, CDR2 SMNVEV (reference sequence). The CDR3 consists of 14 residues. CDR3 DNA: TGTGCCAGCAGCAGACAGGGGAGTAGTAGTGGCTACACCTTC. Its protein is CASSRQGSSSGYTF.

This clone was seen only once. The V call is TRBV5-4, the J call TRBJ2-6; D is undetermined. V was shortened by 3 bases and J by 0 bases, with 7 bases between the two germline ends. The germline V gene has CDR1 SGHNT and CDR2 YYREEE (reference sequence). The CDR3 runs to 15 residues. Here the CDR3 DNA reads TGTGCCAGCAGCTGGTCGAGCTCTGGGGCCAACGTCCTGACTTTC. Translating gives CASSWSSSGANVLTF. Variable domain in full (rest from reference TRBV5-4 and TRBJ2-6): ETGVTQSPTHLIKTRGQQVTLRCSSQSGHNTVSWYQQALGQGPQFIFQYYREEENGRGNFPPRFSGLQFPNYSSELNVNALELDDSALYLCASSWSSSGANVLTFGAGSRLTVL.

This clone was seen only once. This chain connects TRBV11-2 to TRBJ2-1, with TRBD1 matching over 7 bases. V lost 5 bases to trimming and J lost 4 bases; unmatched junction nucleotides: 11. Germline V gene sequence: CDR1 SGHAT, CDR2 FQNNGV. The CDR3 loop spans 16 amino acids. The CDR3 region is CASSHVRDSIYNEQFF. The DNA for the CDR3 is TGTGCCAGCAGCCACGTGAGGGACAGCATTTACAATGAGCAGTTCTTC.